One sample yielded the 20 T cell receptor beta chains listed below, sequenced in a study of T cells in Graves' hyperthyroidism and ophthalmopathy (dated by TCRdb to about 2019). Libraries were prepared through multiplex PCR. Sequencing took place on an Illumina HiSeq 2000. Amplification of TCR beta CDR3 regions was carried out from RNA transcripts. For the first round of RT-PCR on the TCR CDR3, the HTBI primer set was used together with the Qiagen OneStep RT-PCR kit. TCRdb itself trimmed the public reads at Q25 with fastp, ran MiXCR and retained productive beta chains. CDR3 protein sequences are deduplicated, and each keeps its most common genes and DNA. This sample has 400,000 to 600,000 distinct CDR3 sequences in its table, and less than 25% of those were observed once. The ten largest clones represent about 26% of the sample. Input material: blood. These receptors came from a man aged 18 to 35 with Graves' hyperthyroidism.

Ten or more counts support this clonotype. This CDR3 is CASSLGSKNTEAFF. CDR3 nucleotide sequence: TGTGCCAGTAGTCTTGGGAGTAAGAACACTGAAGCTTTCTTT. The chain joins TRBV19 to TRBJ1-1; D gene uncertain. CDR3 length equals 14 residues. CDR1 LNHDA and CDR2 SQIVND come from the germline V gene (reference sequence). V was cut by 5 bases and J by 1 base, with 11 bases left in between.

This clonotype has ten or more counts. The chain carries TRBV7-9 and TRBJ2-7, with 9 bases that match TRBD1. V shed 4 bases and J 1 base; nucleotides not matched to a gene: 2. The germline V gene encodes CDR1 SEHNR and CDR2 FQNEAQ (reference sequence). This CDR3 is 14 amino acids long. CDR3 DNA: TGTGCCAGCAGCTCGACAGGGGGTTCCTACGAGCAGTACTTC. Its translation is CASSSTGGSYEQYF.

V gene TRBV30 combines with J gene TRBJ2-2; D gene unclear. The CDR3 is 13 residues long. CDR1 and CDR2 (germline): GTSNPN, SVGIG (reference sequence). V dropped 4 bases and J dropped 1 base, with 7 bases sitting between them. CDR3 nucleotide sequence: TGTGCCTGGATCTTACAGAACACCGGGGAGCTGTTTTTT. This sequence encodes CAWILQNTGELFF. The complete variable domain, with remaining parts taken from reference TRBV30 and TRBJ2-2, reads SQTIHQWPATLVQPVGSPLSLECTVEGTSNPNLYWYRQAAGRGLQLLFYSVGIGQISSEVPQNLSASRPQDRQFILSSKKLLLSDSGFYLCAWILQNTGELFFGEGSRLTVL.

In its sample, this clonotype was seen many times. The chain recombines TRBV7-8 with TRBJ1-5; TRBD1 might be the D (5 bases). V was clipped by 1 base and J by 2 bases, with 12 bases between them. Looked up from germline, CDR1 is SGHVS and CDR2 is FQNEAQ. This CDR3 has 16 residues. The DNA of the CDR3 is TGTGCCAGCAGCTTAGTACCAGGAGGGGGCAATCAGCCCCAGCATTTT. Protein sequence: CASSLVPGGGNQPQHF.

The chain recombines TRBV20-1 with TRBJ2-7; D call uncertain. In germline, CDR1 is DFQATT, CDR2 SNEGSKA (reference sequence). This CDR3 has 14 amino acids. The V end was cut by 5 bases, the J end by 2 bases, with 16 bases between. CDR3 loop: CSAGGLITPYEQYF. The CDR3 DNA follows: TGCAGTGCTGGTGGTCTCATTACCCCCTACGAGCAGTACTTC.

The V call is TRBV3-1, the J call TRBJ2-7, with TRBD1 identical over 10 bases. Germline V CDR1 and CDR2: LGHDT, YNNKEL (reference sequence). The CDR3 consists of 16 residues. V dropped 1 base and J dropped 3; count of bases not matched to a gene: 6. The CDR3, as DNA: TGTGCCAGCAGCCAAGCATCCGGGACAGGGGACTACGAGCAGTACTTC. This translates into CASSQASGTGDYEQYF.

This clonotype was seen at least ten times. The chain links TRBV6-5 to TRBJ1-1; perhaps TRBD1 as D (5 bases). Trimming removed 2 bases at V and 5 bases at J, with 12 bases between. The CDR3 has 14 amino acids. CDR1 is MNHEY, CDR2 SVGAGI, per germline. Here the CDR3 DNA reads TGTGCCAGCAGTTACCTGATGGGGGAGACTGAAGCTTTCTTT. Protein product: CASSYLMGETEAFF.

This clonotype was picked up a small number of times. CDR3 residues: CASSQVTENQETQYF. Here the CDR3 DNA reads TGCGCCAGCAGCCAAGTAACAGAAAATCAAGAGACCCAGTACTTC. The V and J genes are TRBV4-1 and TRBJ2-5; D is undetermined. The germline V gene encodes CDR1 MGHRA and CDR2 YSYEKL. This CDR3 is built from 15 residues. Trimming cost V 1 base and J 2 bases, with 11 bases left between them.

This clonotype was counted many times. The chain combines TRBV2 with TRBJ2-2, with unresolved D. V gave up 5 bases and J gave up 0 bases, with 16 bases separating them. Looked up from germline, CDR1 is SNHLY and CDR2 is FYNNEI. The CDR3 runs to 17 residues. CDR3 nucleotide sequence: TGTGCCAGCAGTAACGAGAAGGAAGATTCGAACACCGGGGAGCTGTTTTTT. Translation: CASSNEKEDSNTGELFF.

This clonotype was seen ten or more times. J is TRBJ1-6 and V is TRBV12-3 or TRBV12-4; TRBD1 agrees at 9 bases. Losses at the gene ends were 10 bases for V and 6 bases for J; bases not matched to a gene: 7. The CDR3 spans 14 residues. The DNA for the CDR3 is TGTGCCACCCAACAGGGGGCGCGTAATTCACCCCTCCACTTT. Translation: CATQQGARNSPLHF.

The rearrangement links TRBV30 to TRBJ1-5; tentative D call: TRBD1 (6 bases). CDR3 length equals 15 residues. The germline V gene has CDR1 GTSNPN and CDR2 SVGIG (reference sequence). V dropped 2 bases and J dropped 9 bases, with 20 bases sitting between them. Written as DNA, the CDR3 is TGTGCCTGGAGTTTGGGACATTCAAAGATCATGCCCCAGCATTTT. As protein: CAWSLGHSKIMPQHF.

In this sample, this clonotype turned up many times. The chain links TRBV27 to TRBJ1-3, with D hard to call. The V end lost 8 bases, the J end lost 2 bases, and 25 bases lay between the germline ends. Germline CDR1 is MNHEY and CDR2 is SMNVEV (reference sequence). The CDR3 is 18 residues long. CDR3 nucleotides: TGTGCCAGCCTCAAGGATAACATTTCTATCTCTGCTGGAAACACCATATATTTT. This sequence encodes CASLKDNISISAGNTIYF.

This clonotype has only a few counts. The gene calls are TRBV12-3 or TRBV12-4 and TRBJ2-3, with 8 bases aligning to TRBD2. The CDR3 is 14 residues long. J was trimmed by 6 bases and V by 3 bases; bases with no gene match: 5. The CDR3 region is CASSFSGVDDTQYF. CDR3 DNA: TGTGCCAGCAGTTTTAGCGGGGTTGATGATACGCAGTATTTT.

This clonotype was detected many times. The rearrangement joins TRBV12-3 or TRBV12-4 to TRBJ2-4; D possibly corresponds to TRBD1 (6 bases). The CDR3 runs to 14 residues. The V end was cut by 6 bases, the J end by 1 base, with 10 bases between. In nucleotides, the CDR3 is TGTGCCAGCAGCCTGGACAGTGCCAAAAACATTCAGTACTTC. It translates to CASSLDSAKNIQYF.

To note about this clonotype: A much larger clone is a single base away; this may be a read error. The chain recombines TRBV12-3 or TRBV12-4 with TRBJ2-2; D gene unclear. The CDR3 has 15 residues. The CDR3 is CASSLTDTNIGELFF. CDR3 DNA: TGTGCCAGCAGTTTAACAGATACGAACATCGGGGAGCTGTTTTTT.

The chain links TRBV20-1 to TRBJ2-5; 11 bases are a match to TRBD2. The CDR3 is 16 amino acids. From germline, CDR1 is DFQATT and CDR2 SNEGSKA (reference sequence). V was pared by 2 bases and J by 4 bases, with 9 bases of the junction left unmatched. For the CDR3, the DNA is TGCAGTGCTAGAACTACTAGCGGGAGTGTTTTAGAGACCCAGTACTTC. Translating it yields CSARTTSGSVLETQYF.

This clonotype was observed a few times. The chain recombines TRBV2 with TRBJ1-5; D is perhaps TRBD1 (5 bases). The V and J ends lost 4 bases and 0 bases respectively, with 10 bases between them. From germline, CDR1 is SNHLY and CDR2 FYNNEI. CDR3 length: 15 residues. The CDR3 coding sequence is TGTGCCAGCAGTGCACGGGGCTATAGCAATCAGCCCCAGCATTTT. This sequence encodes CASSARGYSNQPQHF.

This clonotype has at least ten counts. V usage is TRBV19 and J usage is TRBJ2-2; D is undetermined. Per germline, CDR1 LNHDA and CDR2 SQIVND (reference sequence). Trimming took off 2 bases at V and 0 bases at J, with 4 bases between the two ends. This CDR3 is built from 14 residues. DNA of the CDR3: TGTGCCAGTAGTATATGGGCGAACACCGGGGAGCTGTTTTTT. Protein: CASSIWANTGELFF. The whole variable domain, filled in from reference TRBV19 and TRBJ2-2, reads DGGITQSPKYLFRKEGQNVTLSCEQNLNHDAMYWYRQDPGQGLRLIYYSQIVNDFQKGDIAEGYSVSREKKESFPLTVTSAQKNPTAFYLCASSIWANTGELFFGEGSRLTVL.

The V and J genes are TRBV5-1 and TRBJ2-5; possibly TRBD1 or TRBD2 for D (5 bases each). Germline lookup yields CDR1 SGHRS and CDR2 YFSETQ. V was clipped by 4 bases and J by 5 bases, with 12 bases between them. The CDR3 runs 13 residues. CDR3 amino acids: CASSPREMETQYF. In nucleotides, the CDR3 is TGCGCCAGCAGCCCCAGGGAGATGGAGACCCAGTACTTC. The full variable domain, completed using reference TRBV5-1 and TRBJ2-5, is KAGVTQTPRYLIKTRGQQVTLSCSPISGHRSVSWYQQTPGQGLQFLFEYFSETQRNKGNFPGRFSGRQFSNSRSEMNVSTLELGDSALYLCASSPREMETQYFGPGTRLLVL.

This clonotype was found many times. The V gene is TRBV28, the J gene TRBJ1-5; no clear D. The CDR3 totals 15 residues. The germline gives CDR1 MDHEN, CDR2 SYDVKM. With 7 bases removed from V and 2 bases from J, the gap between germline ends came to 15 bases. The CDR3 DNA sequence: TGTGCCAGCACCGTTACCGGGTATGGCAATCAGCCCCAGCATTTT. Residues: CASTVTGYGNQPQHF.